A single sample gave rise to the 24 T cell receptor beta chains below, sequenced in a study of T-cell memory formation after mild COVID-19. TCRdb independently ran MiXCR on the 5' RACE reads; one entry per CDR3 protein. The top ten clones hold 9.5% to 15% of a sample with fewer than 450,000 distinct CDR3 sequences, roughly 20% of them seen once. The specimen was PBMCs or a T cell subset sorted from them (not recorded which). The source of these receptors is an adult woman who had mild COVID-19 (a few samples of this study predate the infection). Cell type and time point are not known.

This rearrangement joins TRBV6-5 to TRBJ2-7, with 7 bases that match TRBD1. V shed 10 bases, J shed 2 bases, and the junction held 5 bases outside the gene matches. CDR1 and CDR2 from the germline V gene are MNHEY and SVGAGI. The CDR3 runs to 12 residues. Written as DNA, the CDR3 is TGTGCCACCCGGGACAGAACCTACGAGCAGTACTTC. It encodes CATRDRTYEQYF.

This rearrangement joins TRBV23-1 to TRBJ2-5; 10 bases match TRBD1. TRBV23-1 is designated an ORF whose function remains uncertain. CDR3 length equals 15 residues. V dropped 5 bases and J dropped 4; count of bases not matched to a gene: 7. CDR3 sequence: CASSNWDRGRETQYF. CDR3 nucleotides: TGCGCCAGCAGTAACTGGGACAGGGGCAGAGAGACCCAGTACTTC.

The gene calls are TRBV12-3 or TRBV12-4 and TRBJ1-5; no definite D call. The CDR3 runs 12 residues. CDR3 bases: TGTGCGACCACCTCTGGCAATCAGCCCCAGCATTTT. This encodes CATTSGNQPQHF.

The V call is TRBV12-3 or TRBV12-4, the J call TRBJ2-1; D tentatively reads TRBD1 or TRBD2 (6 bases each). V gave up 7 bases and J gave up 10 bases, with 26 bases separating them. There are 16 residues in the CDR3. In DNA, the CDR3 is TGTGCCAGCACCCCTTGGGGGGCTAACCCCCTCGGGGAGCAGTTCTTC. This gives the protein CASTPWGANPLGEQFF.

This clonotype was detected many times. The chain uses TRBV7-3 and TRBJ2-1, with 9 bases aligning to TRBD1. Germline V gene sequence: CDR1 SGHTA, CDR2 FQGTGA. The V and J ends lost 3 bases and 1 base, in that order; junction bases with no gene match: 1. This CDR3 spans 15 amino acids. CDR3 DNA: TGTGCCAGCAGCTTGACAGGGGGGTCCTACAATGAGCAGTTCTTC. This encodes CASSLTGGSYNEQFF.

This clonotype appeared a few times. The chain uses TRBV7-3 and TRBJ1-5; maybe TRBD1 (6 bases). Germline-derived CDR1 and CDR2 are SGHTA and FQGTGA. This CDR3 is built from 16 residues. V lost 9 bases and J 4 bases, leaving 22 bases between the germline ends. CDR3 sequence reads: CASGLFRGQYNQPQHF. For the CDR3, the DNA is TGTGCCAGTGGTCTTTTCCGGGGGCAGTATAATCAGCCCCAGCATTTT.

This clonotype was picked up a small number of times. V gene TRBV20-1 combines with J gene TRBJ2-3; TRBD2 aligns across 13 bases. The CDR3 runs 17 residues. V gave up 5 bases and J gave up 4 bases; unmatched junction bases: 12. In germline, CDR1 is DFQATT, CDR2 SNEGSKA (reference sequence). Here the CDR3 reads CSALHATSGRNPDTQYF. CDR3 DNA sequence: TGCAGTGCTCTTCACGCGACTAGCGGGAGGAACCCAGATACGCAGTATTTT.

CDR3 sequence (DNA): TGTGCCAGCAGCGGGAGAACGGGAGGGAATGAGCAGTTCTTC. Translating gives CASSGRTGGNEQFF. V usage is TRBV11-3 and J usage is TRBJ2-1; 8 bases agree with TRBD2. Trimming at V came to 5 bases and at J to 7 bases, leaving 7 bases not matched to a gene. This CDR3 has 14 amino acids. From germline, CDR1 is SGHNT and CDR2 YENEEA.

The CDR3 DNA reads as TGCGCCAGCAGCCAAGGTTGGCTAGCAGCAGATACGCAGTATTTT. This sequence encodes CASSQGWLAADTQYF. V and J are TRBV4-3 and TRBJ2-3; TRBD2 is a possible D gene (5 bases). The germline V and J ends were trimmed by 1 base and 4 bases, with 12 bases remaining between them. Germline V gene lookup returns CDR1 LGHNA and CDR2 YSLEER. This CDR3 contains 15 residues.

A few counts support this clonotype. The chain carries TRBV20-1 and TRBJ2-7; 10 positions agree with TRBD2. The CDR3 is made up of 14 amino acids. From germline, CDR1 is DFQATT and CDR2 SNEGSKA (reference sequence). Trimming removed 4 bases from V and 5 bases from J; junction bases left unmatched: 8. DNA of the CDR3: TGCAGTGCTAACCCGGGACTAGCGACGGACGAGCAGTACTTC. It encodes CSANPGLATDEQYF.

This clonotype was detected only a few times. V usage is TRBV30 and J usage is TRBJ2-1; D may be TRBD2 (5 bases). The CDR3 has 14 amino acids. CDR1 and CDR2 from the germline V gene are GTSNPN and SVGIG (reference sequence). The germline V and J ends were trimmed by 0 bases and 6 bases, with 12 bases remaining between them. In DNA, the CDR3 is TGTGCCTGGAGTGTTGGGAGCCCCGGCAATGAGCAGTTCTTC. Protein product: CAWSVGSPGNEQFF.

The V call is TRBV5-1, the J call TRBJ1-3; 8 positions match TRBD1. J was trimmed by 2 bases and V by 4 bases; bases with no gene match: 14. CDR1 is SGHRS, CDR2 YFSETQ, per germline. The CDR3 is 18 residues long. CDR3 nucleotides: TGCGCCAGCAGCATGAGCGGGTCCCCGGACAGGGCTGGAAACACCATATATTTT. Translating it yields CASSMSGSPDRAGNTIYF.

This clonotype was observed a handful of times. The V gene is TRBV5-1, the J gene TRBJ2-6; D gene unclear. CDR1 SGHRS and CDR2 YFSETQ come from the germline V gene. V dropped 4 bases and J dropped 0 bases, with 8 bases sitting between them. This CDR3 is 15 amino acids long. Here the CDR3 DNA reads TGCGCCAGCAGCATAACAAGCTCTGGGGCCAACGTCCTGACTTTC. It specifies CASSITSSGANVLTF.

The J gene is TRBJ2-1, the V gene TRBV7-3; TRBD2 aligns across 9 bases. This CDR3 comprises 15 residues. From germline, CDR1 is SGHTA and CDR2 FQGTGA. With V trimmed by 1 base and J by 9 bases, 7 bases remained unmatched. CDR3 region: CASSLSLAGSGEQFF. The CDR3 bases are TGTGCCAGCAGCTTAAGTCTAGCGGGGTCCGGTGAGCAGTTCTTC.

The gene calls are TRBV6-2 or TRBV6-3 and TRBJ1-2; 8 nucleotides match TRBD1. Germline V gene lookup returns CDR1 MNHEY and CDR2 SVGEGT. J lost 4 bases, V lost 5 bases, and 18 bases had no gene match. This CDR3 region has 18 residues. The CDR3 protein is CASSPPGTGTHRGYGYTF. DNA of the CDR3: TGTGCCAGCAGTCCCCCCGGGACAGGCACTCACAGGGGCTATGGCTACACCTTC.

The gene calls are TRBV15 and TRBJ2-7, with D possibly being TRBD1 (6 bases). The germline CDR1 and CDR2 sequences are LNHNV and YYDKDF (reference sequence). V lost 3 bases and J lost 2, with 14 bases in between. This CDR3 contains 15 residues. CDR3 in DNA: TGTGCCACCAGCAGTGGGGACAAGCTAACCTACGAGCAGTACTTC. Translated, it gives CATSSGDKLTYEQYF.

This clonotype was counted only a few times. DNA of the CDR3: TGTGCCAGCAGTTTTCGGGGATCGGGTGAAAAACTGTTTTTT. Translated: CASSFRGSGEKLFF. The V gene is TRBV12-3 or TRBV12-4, the J gene TRBJ1-4; D unclear. The germline V and J ends were trimmed by 3 bases and 7 bases, with 12 bases remaining between them. The CDR3 runs to 14 residues.

The J gene is TRBJ1-2, the V gene TRBV20-1; TRBD1 matches 9 bases. The CDR3 consists of 12 residues. Losses at the gene ends were 8 bases for V and 5 bases for J; bases not matched to a gene: 6. CDR1 and CDR2 from the germline V gene are DFQATT and SNEGSKA (reference sequence). The CDR3 coding sequence is TGCAGTCCTGACAGGGGGACATATGGCTACACCTTC. It specifies CSPDRGTYGYTF.

This clonotype has just a few counts. The chain joins TRBV7-9 to TRBJ2-7, with D tentatively TRBD2 (6 bases). The CDR3 sequence is 13 residues long. Looked up from germline, CDR1 is SEHNR and CDR2 is FQNEAQ (reference sequence). Trimming pared 6 bases from V and 6 bases from J, leaving 15 bases between. CDR3 amino acids: CASREGGVSEQYF. CDR3 DNA: TGTGCCAGCAGGGAAGGAGGGGTGAGCGAGCAGTACTTC.

This clonotype was recorded a few times. The chain has TRBV7-2 and TRBJ2-1, with TRBD1 matching over 9 bases. Losses at the gene ends were 3 bases for V and 7 bases for J; bases not matched to a gene: 10. Germline-derived CDR1 and CDR2 are SGHTA and FQGNSA. This CDR3 contains 16 residues. This CDR3 reads CASSFLRTGVGNEQFF. The CDR3 DNA sequence: TGTGCCAGCAGCTTCCTGAGGACAGGGGTAGGAAATGAGCAGTTCTTC. Together with reference TRBV7-2 and TRBJ2-1, the CDR3 gives the full variable domain: GAGVSQSPSNKVTEKGKDVELRCDPISGHTALYWYRQSLGQGLEFLIYFQGNSAPDKSGLPSDRFSAERTGGSVSTLTIQRTQQEDSAVYLCASSFLRTGVGNEQFFGPGTRLTVL.

The genes are TRBV12-3 or TRBV12-4 and TRBJ1-1; a weak D match, TRBD1 (5 bases). This CDR3 has 12 residues. V was shortened by 8 bases and J by 1 base, with 8 bases between the two germline ends. The DNA for the CDR3 is TGTGCCAGCGTTGGGGGGAACACTGAAGCTTTCTTT. Residues: CASVGGNTEAFF.

This clonotype was observed many times. CDR3 coding DNA: TGTGCCAGCAGCCCGCCTTGGACTAGCGGGAACGAGCAGTACTTC. Amino acids: CASSPPWTSGNEQYF. The rearrangement uses TRBV11-3 and TRBJ2-7; 12 bases align to TRBD2. CDR3 length: 15 amino acids. Germline V gene sequence: CDR1 SGHNT, CDR2 YENEEA. V dropped 5 bases and J dropped 5; count of bases not matched to a gene: 7.

The chain employs TRBV4-1 and TRBJ1-1; possible D gene TRBD1, 6 bases. Trimming pared 1 base from V and 0 bases from J, leaving 18 bases between. The CDR3 extends over 18 amino acids. The V gene's germline CDR1 is MGHRA and CDR2 YSYEKL. The CDR3 DNA follows: TGCGCCAGCAGCCAAGCCCCCGGGACACGAGATATGAACACTGAAGCTTTCTTT. Its translation: CASSQAPGTRDMNTEAFF.

The genes are TRBV7-9 and TRBJ2-7; 8 bases match TRBD2. Germline V CDR1 and CDR2: SEHNR, FQNEAQ (reference sequence). Trimming took 4 bases from V and 1 from J; bases not matched to a gene: 9. The CDR3 is 16 residues long. The CDR3 spells CASSSTRLAKSYEQYF. The CDR3 DNA reads TGTGCCAGCAGCTCCACTCGACTAGCGAAGTCCTACGAGCAGTACTTC.